This T cell receptor beta chain was profiled in a study of T-cell memory formation after mild COVID-19. Regarding the study as a whole: Proof of SARS-CoV-2 specificity was absent for the second-wave clones that crested on day 37. There were some responding clones in pre-infection memory, which suggested that cross-reactive memory had joined. The study found balanced CD4/CD8 in clones contracting day 15 to 85 and a CD4+ lean in later expanders.

TCRalpha and TCRbeta libraries used 5'RACE with constant-segment primers and UMIs. A single record per CDR3 protein comes from TCRdb applying MiXCR to the 5' RACE reads. This sample has 350,000 or so distinct CDR3 sequences, with approximately 21% found just once. Comment on this clonotype: Its antigen is not identified.

Deletions cut 0 bases from V and 2 bases from J, with 5 bases between. Germline V CDR1 and CDR2: DFQATT, SNEGSKA (reference sequence). The CDR3 length is 14 residues. This chain connects TRBV20-1 to TRBJ2-6; D unresolved. The TCR sequence derives from an adult woman who had mild COVID-19 (a few samples of this study predate the infection). Cell type and time point are not known. Sequencing was done on a sample of PBMCs or a T cell subset sorted from them (not recorded which). The CDR3 sequence: CSARDFTGANVLTF. In DNA form, the CDR3 reads TGCAGTGCTAGAGATTTCACTGGGGCCAACGTCCTGACTTTC.